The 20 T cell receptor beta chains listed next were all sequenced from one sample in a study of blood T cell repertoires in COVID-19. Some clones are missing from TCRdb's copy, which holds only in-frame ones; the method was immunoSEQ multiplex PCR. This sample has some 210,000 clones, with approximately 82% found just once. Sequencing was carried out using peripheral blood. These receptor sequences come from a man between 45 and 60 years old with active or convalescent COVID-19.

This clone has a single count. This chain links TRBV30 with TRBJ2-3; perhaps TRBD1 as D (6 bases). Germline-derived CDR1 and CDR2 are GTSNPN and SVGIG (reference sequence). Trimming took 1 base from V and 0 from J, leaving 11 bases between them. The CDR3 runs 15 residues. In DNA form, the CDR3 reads TGTGCCTGGAGTGCCGACAGGCCTAGCACAGATACGCAGTATTTT. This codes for CAWSADRPSTDTQYF. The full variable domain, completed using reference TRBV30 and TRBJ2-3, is SQTIHQWPATLVQPVGSPLSLECTVEGTSNPNLYWYRQAAGRGLQLLFYSVGIGQISSEVPQNLSASRPQDRQFILSSKKLLLSDSGFYLCAWSADRPSTDTQYFGPGTRLTVL.

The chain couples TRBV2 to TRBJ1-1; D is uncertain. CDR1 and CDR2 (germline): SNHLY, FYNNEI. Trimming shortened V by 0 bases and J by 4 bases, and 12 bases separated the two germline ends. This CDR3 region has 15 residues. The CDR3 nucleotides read TGTGCCAGCAGTGAAGCGGCTACAGTGGGCACTGAAGCTTTCTTT. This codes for CASSEAATVGTEAFF.

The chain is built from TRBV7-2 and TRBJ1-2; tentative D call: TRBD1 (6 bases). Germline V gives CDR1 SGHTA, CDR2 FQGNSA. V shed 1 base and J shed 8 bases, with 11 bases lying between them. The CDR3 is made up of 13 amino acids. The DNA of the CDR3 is TGTGCCAGCAGCTTAGAGGCAGGGGAGGGCTACACCTTC. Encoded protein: CASSLEAGEGYTF. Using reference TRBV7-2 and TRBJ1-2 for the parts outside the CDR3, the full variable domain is GAGVSQSPSNKVTEKGKDVELRCDPISGHTALYWYRQSLGQGLEFLIYFQGNSAPDKSGLPSDRFSAERTGGSVSTLTIQRTQQEDSAVYLCASSLEAGEGYTFGSGTRLTVV.

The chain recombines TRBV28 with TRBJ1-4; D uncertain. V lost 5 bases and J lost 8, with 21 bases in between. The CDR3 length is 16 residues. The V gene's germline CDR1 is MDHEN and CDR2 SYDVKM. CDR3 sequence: CASSTDAGEWEEKLFF. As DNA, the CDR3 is TGTGCCAGCAGTACCGACGCCGGGGAATGGGAAGAAAAACTGTTTTTT.

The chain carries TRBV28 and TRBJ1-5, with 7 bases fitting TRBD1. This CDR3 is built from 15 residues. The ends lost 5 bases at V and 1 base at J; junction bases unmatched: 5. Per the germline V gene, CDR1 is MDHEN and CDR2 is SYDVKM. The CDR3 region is CASSIGGLSNQPQHF. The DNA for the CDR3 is TGTGCCAGCAGTATAGGGGGCTTGAGCAATCAGCCCCAGCATTTT.

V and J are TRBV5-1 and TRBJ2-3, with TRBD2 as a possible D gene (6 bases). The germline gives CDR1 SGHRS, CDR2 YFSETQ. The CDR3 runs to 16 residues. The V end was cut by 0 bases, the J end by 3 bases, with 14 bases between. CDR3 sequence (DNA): TGCGCCAGCAGCTTGGTATCGGGAGTTGGGACAGATACGCAGTATTTT. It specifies CASSLVSGVGTDTQYF. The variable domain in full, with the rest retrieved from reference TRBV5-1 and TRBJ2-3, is KAGVTQTPRYLIKTRGQQVTLSCSPISGHRSVSWYQQTPGQGLQFLFEYFSETQRNKGNFPGRFSGRQFSNSRSEMNVSTLELGDSALYLCASSLVSGVGTDTQYFGPGTRLTVL.

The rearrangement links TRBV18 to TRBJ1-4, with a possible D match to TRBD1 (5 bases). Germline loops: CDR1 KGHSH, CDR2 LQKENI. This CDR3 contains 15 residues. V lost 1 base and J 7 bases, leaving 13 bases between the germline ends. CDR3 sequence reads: CASSPQDSKGEKLFF. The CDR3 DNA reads TGTGCCAGCTCACCACAAGACAGCAAAGGTGAAAAACTGTTTTTT. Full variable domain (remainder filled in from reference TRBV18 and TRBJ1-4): NAGVMQNPRHLVRRRGQEARLRCSPMKGHSHVYWYRQLPEEGLKFMVYLQKENIIDESGMPKERFSAEFPKEGPSILRIQQVVRGDSAAYFCASSPQDSKGEKLFFGSGTQLSVL.

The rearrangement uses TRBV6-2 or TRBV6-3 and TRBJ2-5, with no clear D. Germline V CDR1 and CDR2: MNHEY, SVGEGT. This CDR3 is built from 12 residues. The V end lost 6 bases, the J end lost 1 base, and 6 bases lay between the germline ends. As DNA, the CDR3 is TGTGCCAGCAGCGAGATCCAAGAGACCCAGTACTTC. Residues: CASSEIQETQYF.

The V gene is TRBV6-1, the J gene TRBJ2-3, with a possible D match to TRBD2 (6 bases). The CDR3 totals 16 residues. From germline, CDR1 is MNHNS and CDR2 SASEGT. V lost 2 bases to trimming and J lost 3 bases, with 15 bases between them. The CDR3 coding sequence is TGTGCCAGCAGTGAACGGGGGTCGGGATGGACAGATACGCAGTATTTT. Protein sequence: CASSERGSGWTDTQYF.

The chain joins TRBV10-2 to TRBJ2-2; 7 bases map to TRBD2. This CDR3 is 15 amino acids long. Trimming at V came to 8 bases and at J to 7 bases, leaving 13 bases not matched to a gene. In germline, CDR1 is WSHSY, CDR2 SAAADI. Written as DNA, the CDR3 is TGCGCCAGCCGGGAGGACCCATGGGTATTCGGGGAGCTGTTTTTT. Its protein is CASREDPWVFGELFF.

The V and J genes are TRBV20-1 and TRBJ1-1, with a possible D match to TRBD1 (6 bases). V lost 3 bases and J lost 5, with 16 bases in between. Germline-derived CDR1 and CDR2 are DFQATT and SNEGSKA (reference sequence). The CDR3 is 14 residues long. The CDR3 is CSASGAGEGTEAFF. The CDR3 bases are TGCAGTGCTAGTGGGGCAGGGGAAGGGACTGAAGCTTTCTTT.

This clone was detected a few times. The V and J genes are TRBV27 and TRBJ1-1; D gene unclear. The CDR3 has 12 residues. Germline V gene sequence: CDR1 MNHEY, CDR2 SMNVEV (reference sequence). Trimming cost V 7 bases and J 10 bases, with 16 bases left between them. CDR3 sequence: CASNLPGKGAFF. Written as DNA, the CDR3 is TGTGCCAGCAACCTTCCGGGGAAGGGAGCTTTCTTT.

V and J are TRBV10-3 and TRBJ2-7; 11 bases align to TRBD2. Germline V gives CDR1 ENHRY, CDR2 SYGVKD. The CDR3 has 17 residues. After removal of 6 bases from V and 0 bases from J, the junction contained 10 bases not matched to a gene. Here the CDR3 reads CAIRTGTSGPSSYEQYF. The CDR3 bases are TGTGCCATCAGGACCGGGACTAGCGGCCCTAGCTCCTACGAGCAGTACTTC.

The CDR3 region has the DNA TGTGCCAGCAGACGAGCGGGGCCCCCAGGAACCAGAATCTATAGCAATCAGCCCCAGCATTTT. Amino acid sequence: CASRRAGPPGTRIYSNQPQHF. The J gene is TRBJ1-5, the V gene TRBV6-6, with a possible D match to TRBD1 (5 bases). Per germline, CDR1 MNHNY and CDR2 SVGAGI (reference sequence). The CDR3 totals 21 residues. The V and J ends lost 6 bases and 0 bases respectively, with 30 bases between them.

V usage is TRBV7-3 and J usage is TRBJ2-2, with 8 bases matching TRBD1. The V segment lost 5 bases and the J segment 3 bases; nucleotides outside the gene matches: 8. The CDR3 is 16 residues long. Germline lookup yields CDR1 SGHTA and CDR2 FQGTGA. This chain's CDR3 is CASSPDRGSYTGELFF. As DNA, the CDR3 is TGTGCCAGCAGCCCCGACAGGGGCTCTTACACCGGGGAGCTGTTTTTT.

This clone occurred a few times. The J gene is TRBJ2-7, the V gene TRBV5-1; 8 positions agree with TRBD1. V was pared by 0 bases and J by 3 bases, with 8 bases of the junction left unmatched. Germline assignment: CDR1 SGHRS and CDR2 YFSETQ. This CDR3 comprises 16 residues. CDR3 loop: CASSLGTGLLRYEQYF. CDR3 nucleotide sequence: TGCGCCAGCAGCTTGGGGACAGGGTTGTTACGCTACGAGCAGTACTTC. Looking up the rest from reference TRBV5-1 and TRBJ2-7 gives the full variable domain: KAGVTQTPRYLIKTRGQQVTLSCSPISGHRSVSWYQQTPGQGLQFLFEYFSETQRNKGNFPGRFSGRQFSNSRSEMNVSTLELGDSALYLCASSLGTGLLRYEQYFGPGTRLTVT.

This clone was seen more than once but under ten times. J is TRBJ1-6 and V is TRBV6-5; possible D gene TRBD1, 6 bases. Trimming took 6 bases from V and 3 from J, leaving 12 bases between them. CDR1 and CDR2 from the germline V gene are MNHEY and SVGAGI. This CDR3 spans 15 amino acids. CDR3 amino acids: CASSPTGVYNSPLHF. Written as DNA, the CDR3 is TGTGCCAGCAGCCCGACAGGAGTCTATAATTCACCCCTCCACTTT.

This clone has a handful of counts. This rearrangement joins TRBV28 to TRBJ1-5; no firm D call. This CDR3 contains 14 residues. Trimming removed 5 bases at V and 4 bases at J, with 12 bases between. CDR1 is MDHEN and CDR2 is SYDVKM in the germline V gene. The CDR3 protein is CASSPQEPNQPQHF. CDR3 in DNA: TGTGCCAGCAGTCCCCAGGAACCTAATCAGCCCCAGCATTTT.

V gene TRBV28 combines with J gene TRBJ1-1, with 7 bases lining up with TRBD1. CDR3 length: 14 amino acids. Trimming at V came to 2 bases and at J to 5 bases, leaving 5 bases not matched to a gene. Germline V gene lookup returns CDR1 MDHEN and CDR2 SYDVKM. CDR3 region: CASSLDRVVTEAFF. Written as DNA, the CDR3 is TGTGCCAGCAGTTTAGACAGGGTAGTAACTGAAGCTTTCTTT.

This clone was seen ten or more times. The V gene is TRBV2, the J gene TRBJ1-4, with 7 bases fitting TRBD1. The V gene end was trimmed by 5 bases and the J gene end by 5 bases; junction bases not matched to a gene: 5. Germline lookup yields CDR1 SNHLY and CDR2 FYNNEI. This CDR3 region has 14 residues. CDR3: CASSYRGVNEKLFF. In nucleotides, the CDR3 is TGTGCCAGCAGTTACAGGGGCGTGAATGAAAAACTGTTTTTT.